The source of this TCR beta chain is a study of cytomegalovirus exposure and HLA in healthy donors. In the PCR, 60 Vbeta and 13 Jbeta primers were used. Authors' data handling: Later analysis identified 65 million to 80 million unique TCR beta chains, around 10 million shared. The method was immunoSEQ multiplex PCR; TCRdb's version includes in-frame clones alone and lacks a portion of them. The V and J calls and clone size were taken over from that table, and D and trimming were inferred from the DNA. The table includes more than 150,000 clones, 76% detected once. Study-wide findings and caveats: Productive rates of about 87% or about 30% were seen for most TCR beta V segments in an earlier analysis. The study labeled 150 to 200 TCR beta chains cytomegalovirus-associated.

On this clone: The target antigen is unknown.

The germline CDR1 and CDR2 sequences are LNHDA and SQIVND (reference sequence). This CDR3 has 11 residues. V lost 10 bases, J lost 3 bases, and 9 bases lay in between. The chain is built from TRBV19 and TRBJ1-2, with D possibly being TRBD1 (6 bases). Sample: PBMCs. The TCR originated in a man between 18 and 35 years old in good health and CMV-seronegative. CDR3 in DNA: TGTGCCACGAACAGGGACTATGGCTACACCTTC. Translating gives CATNRDYGYTF.